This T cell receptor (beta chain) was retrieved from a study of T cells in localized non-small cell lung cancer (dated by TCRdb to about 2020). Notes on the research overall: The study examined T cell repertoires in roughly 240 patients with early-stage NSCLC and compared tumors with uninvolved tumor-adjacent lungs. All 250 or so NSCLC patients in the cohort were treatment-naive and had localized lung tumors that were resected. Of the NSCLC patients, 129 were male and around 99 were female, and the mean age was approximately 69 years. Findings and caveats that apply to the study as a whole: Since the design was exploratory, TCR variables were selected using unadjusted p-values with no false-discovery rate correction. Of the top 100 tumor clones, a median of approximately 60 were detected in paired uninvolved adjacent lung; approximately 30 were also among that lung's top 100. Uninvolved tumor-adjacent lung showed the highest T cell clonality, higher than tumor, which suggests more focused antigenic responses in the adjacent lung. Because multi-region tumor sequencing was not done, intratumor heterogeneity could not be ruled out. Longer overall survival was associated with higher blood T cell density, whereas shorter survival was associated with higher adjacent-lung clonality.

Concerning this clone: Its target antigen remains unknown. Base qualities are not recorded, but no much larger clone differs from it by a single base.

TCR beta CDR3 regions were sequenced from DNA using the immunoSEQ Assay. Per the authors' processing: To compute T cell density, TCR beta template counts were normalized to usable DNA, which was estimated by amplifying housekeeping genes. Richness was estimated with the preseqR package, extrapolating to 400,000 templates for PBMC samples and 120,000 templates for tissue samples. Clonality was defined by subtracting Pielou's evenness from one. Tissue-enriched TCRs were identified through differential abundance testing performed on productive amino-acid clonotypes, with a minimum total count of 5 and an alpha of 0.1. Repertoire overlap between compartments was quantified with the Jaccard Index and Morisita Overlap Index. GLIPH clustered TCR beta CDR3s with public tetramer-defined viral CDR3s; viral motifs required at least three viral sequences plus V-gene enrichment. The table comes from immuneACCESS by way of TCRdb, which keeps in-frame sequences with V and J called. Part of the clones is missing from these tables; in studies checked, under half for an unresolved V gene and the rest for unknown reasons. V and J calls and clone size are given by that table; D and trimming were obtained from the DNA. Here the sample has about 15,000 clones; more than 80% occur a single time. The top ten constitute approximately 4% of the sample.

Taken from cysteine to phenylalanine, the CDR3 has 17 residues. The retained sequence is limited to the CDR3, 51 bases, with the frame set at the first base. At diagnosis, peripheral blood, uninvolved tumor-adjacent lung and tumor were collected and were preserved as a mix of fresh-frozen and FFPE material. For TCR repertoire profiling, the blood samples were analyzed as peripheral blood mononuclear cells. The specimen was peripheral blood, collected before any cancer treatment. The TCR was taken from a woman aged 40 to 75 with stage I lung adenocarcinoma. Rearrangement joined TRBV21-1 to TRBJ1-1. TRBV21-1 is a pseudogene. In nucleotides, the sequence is TGTGCCGCCCCCTCCTCGGGCGGGGCGGCCTTATACACTGAAGCTTTCTTT. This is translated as CAAPSSGGAALYTEAFF.